The 27 T cell receptor beta chains presented below share a single source sample, sequenced in a study of blood T cell repertoires in COVID-19. TCRdb's copy holds only in-frame clones and misses some; the assay was immunoSEQ multiplex PCR. The sample contains around 50,000 clones, 70% to 80% of which appear only once. The source material was PBMCs or T cells enriched from blood (not recorded which). The receptors were gathered from a woman aged 45-60 years with acute COVID-19.

The chain couples TRBV3-1 (or the pseudogene TRBV3-2) to TRBJ2-7; 10 bases fit TRBD2. The CDR3 length is 16 residues. CDR1 LGHDT and CDR2 YNNKEL come from the germline V gene (reference sequence). After removal of 4 bases from V and 0 bases from J, the junction contained 6 bases not matched to a gene. For the CDR3, the DNA is TGTGCCAGCAGCCCTTATAGCGGGGGGCCCTCCTACGAGCAGTACTTC. Translation: CASSPYSGGPSYEQYF.

The chain carries TRBV6-5 and TRBJ2-2, with TRBD2 matching over 8 bases. The junction had 7 bases not matched to a gene; V was cut back by 2 bases and J by 5 bases. CDR1 and CDR2 from the germline V gene are MNHEY and SVGAGI. This CDR3 is 16 amino acids long. The chain's CDR3 is CASSYLPGLGTGELFF. CDR3 DNA: TGTGCCAGCAGTTACCTCCCGGGACTAGGGACCGGGGAGCTGTTTTTT.

The gene calls are TRBV5-1 and TRBJ1-1, with a weak D call TRBD1 (6 bases). V was pared by 4 bases and J by 4 bases, with 20 bases between. The CDR3 runs 16 residues. CDR1 is SGHRS, CDR2 YFSETQ, per germline. The DNA for the CDR3 is TGCGCCAGCAGCCCCAACAGGGTCGCCTTTAGCACTGAAGCTTTCTTT. Encoded protein: CASSPNRVAFSTEAFF. Full variable domain (outside the CDR3, taken from reference TRBV5-1 and TRBJ1-1): KAGVTQTPRYLIKTRGQQVTLSCSPISGHRSVSWYQQTPGQGLQFLFEYFSETQRNKGNFPGRFSGRQFSNSRSEMNVSTLELGDSALYLCASSPNRVAFSTEAFFGQGTRLTVV.

The chain joins TRBV9 to TRBJ2-7, with 10 bases aligning to TRBD1. In germline, CDR1 is SGDLS, CDR2 YYNGEE. This CDR3 contains 14 residues. V lost 0 bases, J lost 5 bases, and 2 bases stayed unmatched. CDR3 amino acids: CASSVAGTGDEQYF. Here the CDR3 DNA reads TGTGCCAGCAGCGTAGCTGGGACAGGGGACGAGCAGTACTTC.

V gene TRBV6-5 combines with J gene TRBJ1-1; 10 bases fit TRBD1. The germline V gene encodes CDR1 MNHEY and CDR2 SVGAGI. The CDR3 has 15 residues. V gave up 4 bases and J gave up 2 bases; unmatched junction bases: 4. The CDR3 DNA is TGTGCCAGCAGTTCACGACAGGGGGCCAACACTGAAGCTTTCTTT. Encoded protein: CASSSRQGANTEAFF.

The chain combines TRBV7-9 with TRBJ1-2; 7 bases agree with TRBD1. The V and J ends lost 0 bases and 4 bases, in that order; junction bases with no gene match: 8. Germline lookup yields CDR1 SEHNR and CDR2 FQNEAQ (reference sequence). This CDR3 has 16 residues. The CDR3 DNA is TGTGCCAGCAGCTTAGCATCCCGACAGGGATCCTATGGCTACACCTTC. Amino acids: CASSLASRQGSYGYTF.

The chain links TRBV10-3 to TRBJ2-7, with TRBD2 matching over 11 bases. Looked up from germline, CDR1 is ENHRY and CDR2 is SYGVKD. The V gene end was trimmed by 7 bases and the J gene end by 3 bases; junction bases not matched to a gene: 5. This CDR3 is 14 amino acids long. The CDR3 coding sequence is TGTGCCATCACCCAGACTAGCGGGATCTACGAGCAGTACTTC. Protein: CAITQTSGIYEQYF.

This sequence joins TRBV3-1 (or the pseudogene TRBV3-2) and TRBJ2-2, with 13 bases matching TRBD2. The CDR3 consists of 16 residues. Germline CDR1 LGHDT, CDR2 YNNKEL (reference sequence). V shed 4 bases, J shed 4 bases, and the junction held 3 bases outside the gene matches. The CDR3 nucleotides are TGTGCCAGCAGCCGCACTAGCGGGGGGGCCACCGGGGAGCTGTTTTTT. Protein product: CASSRTSGGATGELFF.

This chain joins TRBV5-1 and TRBJ1-5, with D possibly being TRBD1 (6 bases). Deletions cut 4 bases from V and 7 bases from J, with 15 bases between. Germline V gives CDR1 SGHRS, CDR2 YFSETQ. The CDR3 runs 14 residues. The CDR3 region is CASSKIQGAQPQHF. DNA for the CDR3: TGCGCCAGCAGCAAGATACAGGGAGCCCAGCCCCAGCATTTT. Complete variable domain (other parts from reference TRBV5-1 and TRBJ1-5): KAGVTQTPRYLIKTRGQQVTLSCSPISGHRSVSWYQQTPGQGLQFLFEYFSETQRNKGNFPGRFSGRQFSNSRSEMNVSTLELGDSALYLCASSKIQGAQPQHFGDGTRLSIL.

This clone appeared a single time. This chain links TRBV5-6 with TRBJ1-4; 7 bases agree with TRBD1. The length of the CDR3 is 15 residues. Germline V gene lookup returns CDR1 SGHDT and CDR2 YYEEEE. V shed 1 base, J shed 4 bases, and the junction held 4 bases outside the gene matches. The CDR3 region is CASSLRGLGNEKLFF. In nucleotides, the CDR3 is TGTGCCAGCAGCTTGAGGGGGCTGGGTAATGAAAAACTGTTTTTT.

This clone has more than one count but fewer than ten. The chain uses TRBV24-1 and TRBJ1-3, with D tentatively TRBD1 (5 bases). The CDR3 runs to 13 residues. Trimming took 6 bases from V and 4 from J, leaving 9 bases between them. Germline values: CDR1 KGHDR, CDR2 SFDVKD. The CDR3 DNA reads TGTGCCACCAGTATCGACAGAGGAAACACCATATATTTT. Encoded protein: CATSIDRGNTIYF.

This chain joins TRBV10-3 and TRBJ1-1, with TRBD1 as a possible D gene (5 bases). Trimming took 6 bases from V and 4 from J, leaving 12 bases between them. Germline V gene sequence: CDR1 ENHRY, CDR2 SYGVKD. The CDR3 covers 13 residues. In DNA form, the CDR3 reads TGTGCCATCAGGGGGCCAGAAGGCACTGAAGCTTTCTTT. Translating gives CAIRGPEGTEAFF.

The rearrangement uses TRBV19 and TRBJ2-1; 8 positions match TRBD2. Germline V lookup: CDR1 LNHDA, CDR2 SQIVND (reference sequence). The CDR3 runs 16 residues. The trim removed 5 bases at V and 2 bases at J, leaving 8 bases unmatched. This chain's CDR3 is CASSAAGTRTYNEQFF. The CDR3 DNA reads as TGTGCCAGTAGTGCGGCAGGGACTAGAACCTACAATGAGCAGTTCTTC.

The rearrangement links TRBV4-1 to TRBJ1-4; possibly TRBD1 for D (5 bases). The germline gives CDR1 MGHRA, CDR2 YSYEKL. Trimming removed 4 bases from V and 8 bases from J, with 23 bases in between. The CDR3 covers 17 residues. The CDR3: CASSPGRNSAGNEKLFF. The CDR3 DNA reads as TGCGCCAGCAGCCCAGGTCGAAACTCGGCAGGGAACGAAAAACTGTTTTTT.

The chain combines TRBV5-5 with TRBJ1-1; TRBD1 agrees at 7 bases. Germline V gene data show CDR1 as SGHKS and CDR2 as YYEKEE (reference sequence). The CDR3 consists of 13 residues. V lost 2 bases, J lost 4 bases, and 2 bases stayed unmatched. CDR3 sequence: CASSFQGGTEAFF. CDR3 DNA: TGTGCCAGCAGCTTTCAGGGGGGCACTGAAGCTTTCTTT.

V and J are TRBV2 and TRBJ1-5; D might be TRBD1 (6 bases). This CDR3 is built from 14 residues. The germline V gene has CDR1 SNHLY and CDR2 FYNNEI. V lost 4 bases and J 5 bases, leaving 12 bases between the germline ends. The CDR3 spells CASSGEQGYQPQHF. CDR3 nucleotides: TGTGCCAGCAGTGGGGAACAGGGATATCAGCCCCAGCATTTT.

This clone was counted only a few times. The genes are TRBV19 and TRBJ1-6; a weak D match, TRBD1 (5 bases). The V end was cut by 6 bases, the J end by 8 bases, with 11 bases between. CDR1 and CDR2 from the germline V gene are LNHDA and SQIVND (reference sequence). CDR3 size: 13 residues. The CDR3 nucleotides read TGTGCCAGTAGGGGGCAGGGTTATTCACCCCTCCACTTT. Translated, it gives CASRGQGYSPLHF.

The rearrangement joins TRBV4-1 to TRBJ2-2; TRBD1 matches at 10 bases. The CDR3 extends over 17 amino acids. Trimming at V came to 0 bases and at J to 3 bases, leaving 4 bases not matched to a gene. Looked up from germline, CDR1 is MGHRA and CDR2 is YSYEKL. CDR3 nucleotides: TGCGCCAGCAGCCAAGAAAGGGGACAGGGGTACACCGGGGAGCTGTTTTTT. Translated: CASSQERGQGYTGELFF.

This sequence joins TRBV11-3 and TRBJ1-5, with D unclear. V lost 1 base, J lost 5 bases, and 6 bases lay in between. The CDR3 is made up of 13 amino acids. Germline V lookup: CDR1 SGHNT, CDR2 YENEEA. CDR3 bases: TGTGCCAGCAGCTTAGCGTCGGATCAGCCCCAGCATTTT. This codes for CASSLASDQPQHF.

This clone was observed a few times. V is TRBV3-1 (or the pseudogene TRBV3-2) and J is TRBJ1-2; 11 bases are shared with TRBD1. J was trimmed by 5 bases and V by 4 bases; bases with no gene match: 9. This CDR3 has 16 residues. CDR1 is LGHDT, CDR2 YNNKEL, per germline (reference sequence). The CDR3 protein is CASSPSQGQGVYGYTF. The DNA of the CDR3 is TGTGCCAGCAGCCCCTCCCAGGGACAGGGGGTTTATGGCTACACCTTC.

The rearrangement uses TRBV2 and TRBJ1-1; 10 positions match TRBD1. The CDR3 consists of 13 residues. V was clipped by 6 bases and J by 8 bases; unmatched bases: 6. Germline-derived CDR1 and CDR2 are SNHLY and FYNNEI. CDR3 loop: CASRGRDRGEAFF. The CDR3 bases are TGTGCCAGCAGAGGGAGGGACAGGGGAGAAGCTTTCTTT.

The genes are TRBV10-3 and TRBJ2-7; 7 bases fit TRBD1. CDR3 size: 11 residues. V trimming: 11 bases; J trimming: 7 bases; junction bases outside the gene matches: 8. Germline CDR1 and CDR2: ENHRY and SYGVKD. The CDR3 DNA is TGTGCCTCGCAGGGGGTTGAGGAGCAGTACTTC. It yields the protein CASQGVEEQYF.

The CDR3 is CASSLEGGYGYTF. CDR3 nucleotides: TGTGCCAGCAGTTTAGAGGGAGGGTATGGCTACACCTTC. The chain combines TRBV27 with TRBJ1-2; D unresolved. The CDR3 runs 13 residues. Per the germline V gene, CDR1 is MNHEY and CDR2 is SMNVEV (reference sequence). V lost 2 bases and J lost 5, with 9 bases in between.

This clone was detected a few times. The chain links TRBV19 to TRBJ1-1; D is perhaps TRBD1 (6 bases). V lost 10 bases to trimming and J lost 4 bases, with 13 bases between them. The CDR3 consists of 12 residues. CDR1 is LNHDA and CDR2 is SQIVND in the germline V gene (reference sequence). CDR3 sequence reads: CATDRIGTEAFF. In DNA, the CDR3 is TGTGCCACCGACAGGATAGGCACTGAAGCTTTCTTT.

The V gene is TRBV3-1 (or the pseudogene TRBV3-2), the J gene TRBJ2-7, with a possible D match to TRBD1 (6 bases). The germline V gene has CDR1 LGHDT and CDR2 YNNKEL (reference sequence). This CDR3 contains 17 residues. The V and J ends lost 3 bases and 2 bases respectively, with 20 bases between them. CDR3 sequence reads: CASSQSPWTALPYEQYF. The CDR3, as DNA: TGTGCCAGCAGCCAGAGTCCGTGGACAGCTTTACCCTACGAGCAGTACTTC.

The chain couples TRBV3-1 (or the pseudogene TRBV3-2) to TRBJ1-5; maybe TRBD1 (5 bases). Trimming removed 2 bases from V and 9 bases from J, with 14 bases in between. CDR3 size: 14 residues. From germline, CDR1 is LGHDT and CDR2 YNNKEL (reference sequence). CDR3 coding DNA: TGTGCCAGCAGCCAACAGGGTAGTGGACGGCCCCAGCATTTT. This translates into CASSQQGSGRPQHF.

The rearrangement links TRBV18 to TRBJ2-1, with TRBD2 matching over 10 bases. The germline CDR1 and CDR2 sequences are KGHSH and LQKENI. With 2 bases clipped from V and 9 bases from J, the junction kept 10 bases outside the gene matches. This CDR3 region has 16 residues. The CDR3 is CASSPGSGGERGEQFF. CDR3 DNA: TGTGCCAGCTCACCAGGGAGCGGGGGGGAGAGAGGTGAGCAGTTCTTC.